This TCR beta chain was recovered during a study of T-cell reconstitution after alpha-beta-depleted transplantation in children. As it was prepared, the TCRbeta library received unique molecular identifiers. In TCRdb, the PCR reads were re-called with MiXCR into one record per CDR3 protein. The sample records fewer than 400,000 distinct CDR3 sequences, approximately 23% being singletons. From germline, CDR1 is SEHNR and CDR2 FQNEAQ (reference sequence). This CDR3 spans 17 amino acids. J was trimmed by 2 bases and V by 6 bases; bases with no gene match: 15. The study's findings and limits: T cells produced anew were the main source of T-cell counts and diversity one year after transplant. Reportedly, roughly two months post-transplant, alpha-beta T cells arose from several hundred expanded graft clones. Diversity of TCRbeta at day 60 was high in some patients, arising from surviving recipient T cells and thymic progenitors.

For this clonotype: Its antigen is unidentified.

The V and J genes are TRBV7-9 and TRBJ2-5; 7 bases agree with TRBD1. The specimen was PBMCs, mostly from graft donor cells, collected 180 days after TCRalphabeta/CD19-depleted stem cell transplant. This receptor was obtained from a male patient younger than 18 who had a stem cell transplant for acute lymphoblastic leukemia, so the T cells may come from the graft donor. In DNA form, the CDR3 reads TGTGCCAGCAGTCCCCAGGCACAGGGGCCGCTTCAAGAGACCCAGTACTTC. It yields the protein CASSPQAQGPLQETQYF.